This T cell receptor (beta chain) was captured by sequencing in a study of T cell responses to AZD1222 COVID-19 vaccine. This CDR3 has 14 residues. From germline, CDR1 is MDHEN and CDR2 SYDVKM. The V gene lost 6 bases and the J gene lost 0 bases, with 11 bases spanning the gap. The table came from immunoSEQ multiplex PCR; TCRdb's copy has only in-frame clones and leaves some out. The sample shows approximately 150,000 clones, almost 95% of them seen only once. V is TRBV28 and J is TRBJ1-1, with D tentatively TRBD1 (6 bases). The TCR sequence derives from an adult in good health. The sample consisted of peripheral blood, taken on day 0 of AZD1222 vaccination. CDR3 nucleotides: TGTGCCAGCAGGGACGGACAGATGAACACTGAAGCTTTCTTT. This codes for CASRDGQMNTEAFF.